Detailed here is one TCR beta chain. Its antigen remains unidentified. The sort gate was single viable CD3+CD4+CD8-CD45RO+ cells for memory CD4+ T cells. The assay was immunoSEQ multiplex PCR, and TCRdb's table has in-frame clones only and misses some. This table has tens of thousands of clones, around 76% appearing once. This sample was taken from a study of memory CD4+ T cells and cytomegalovirus serostatus. As for the study in general: Of the healthy Belgian adults, fewer than 10 were CMV seropositive and around 22 seronegative. Broader study findings: Each of 60 to 80 CMV-associated TCRbeta sequences occurred in one to five individuals. Median bootstrapped AUC for CMV status was about 0.94 originally, about 0.9 US-trained.

The V gene end was trimmed by 5 bases and the J gene end by 6 bases; junction bases not matched to a gene: 5. The CDR3 consists of 13 residues. Germline CDR1 reads MNHEY; CDR2 reads SMNVEV (reference sequence). The sequencing sample was made of memory CD4+ T cells from blood. This chain links TRBV27 with TRBJ1-2, with TRBD1 matching 8 bases. This receptor was identified in an adult in good health and CMV-seronegative. The CDR3 DNA follows: TGTGCCAGCAGTACGAGGACAGGGAATGGCTACACCTTC. Protein sequence: CASSTRTGNGYTF.